The T cell receptor beta chain under discussion was sequenced for a study of T cell responses to AZD1222 COVID-19 vaccine. Study in general: Second-dose intervals near 4 or 12 weeks were combined.

Findings of the study overall: Spike-specific TCR breadth and depth went up after people got two AZD1222 doses. A mostly white British donor set with more females was recruited, and clonal diversity was possibly underestimated. Sampling captured repertoires only after the peak T cell response.

Notes on this clone: Its antigen is not identified.

The data were produced by immunoSEQ multiplex PCR, yet TCRdb's version contains in-frame clones alone and is incomplete. Among more than 140,000 clones, about 93% were seen once, and the ten largest hold roughly 4.7%. Germline loops: CDR1 KGHSH, CDR2 LQKENI. CDR3 length: 16 residues. V was clipped by 1 base and J by 7 bases; unmatched bases: 12. The receptor's source is an adult in good health. Sequences were derived from peripheral blood, sampled on day 0 of AZD1222 vaccination. The chain links TRBV18 to TRBJ1-2; 7 positions match TRBD1. The DNA for the CDR3 is TGTGCCAGCTCACCACGGCTGGACAGGCGAAGTGGTGGCTACACCTTC. Translation: CASSPRLDRRSGGYTF.